This T cell receptor (beta chain) was obtained from a study of T cells in Graves' hyperthyroidism and ophthalmopathy. RNA transcripts were the template for amplifying TCR beta CDR3 regions. The TCR CDR3 was amplified in a first-round RT-PCR using the HTBI primer set. TCRdb fed the multiplex PCR reads into MiXCR, producing one record per CDR3 protein. The sample lists almost 500,000 distinct CDR3 sequences, approximately 22% occurring once. Whole-study findings and limits: Most clonotypes expanded in the thyroid (above 0.001) were also present in blood. For ophthalmopathy, model prediction preceded onset by a median about six months. Ophthalmopathy and stable hyperthyroidism were told apart by a 13 V-J model.

About this clonotype: Its antigen is undetermined.

Germline CDR1 MNHNS, CDR2 SASEGT. The CDR3 has 14 amino acids. Trimming cost V 1 base and J 5 bases, with 8 bases left between them. Disease lasting under 3 months, a NOSPECS grade of at least 4, and a Clinical Activity Score of at least 3 were features of the ophthalmopathy patients. The sample comprised blood. The sequence was obtained from a woman aged 70-85 years with Graves' ophthalmopathy. The J gene is TRBJ1-4, the V gene TRBV6-1; D ambiguous. CDR3 DNA sequence: TGTGCCAGCAGTGAAGTTCCGGTCAATGAAAAACTGTTTTTT. Protein product: CASSEVPVNEKLFF.